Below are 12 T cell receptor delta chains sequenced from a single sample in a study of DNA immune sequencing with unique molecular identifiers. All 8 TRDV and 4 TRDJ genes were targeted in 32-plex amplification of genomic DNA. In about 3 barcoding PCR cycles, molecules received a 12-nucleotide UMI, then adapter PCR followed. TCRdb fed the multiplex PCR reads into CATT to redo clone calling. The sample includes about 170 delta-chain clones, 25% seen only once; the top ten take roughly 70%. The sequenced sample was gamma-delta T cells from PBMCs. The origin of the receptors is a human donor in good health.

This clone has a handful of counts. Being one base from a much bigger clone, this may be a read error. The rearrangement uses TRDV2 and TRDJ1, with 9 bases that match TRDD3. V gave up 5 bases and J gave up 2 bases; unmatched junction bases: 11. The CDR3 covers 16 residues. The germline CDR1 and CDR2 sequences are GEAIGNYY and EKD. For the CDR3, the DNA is TGTGCCTGTGTAGGGCTGGGGGATCAGGATACCGATAAACTCATCTTT. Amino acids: CACVGLGDQDTDKLIF.

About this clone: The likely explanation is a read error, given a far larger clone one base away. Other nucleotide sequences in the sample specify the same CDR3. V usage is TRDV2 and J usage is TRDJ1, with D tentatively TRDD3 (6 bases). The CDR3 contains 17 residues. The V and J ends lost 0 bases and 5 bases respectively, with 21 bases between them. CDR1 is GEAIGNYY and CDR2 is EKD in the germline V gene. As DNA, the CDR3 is TGTGCCTGTGACACCGTAGAACGTACCGGGGGAGCAGATAAACTCATCTTT. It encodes CACDTVERTGGADKLIF.

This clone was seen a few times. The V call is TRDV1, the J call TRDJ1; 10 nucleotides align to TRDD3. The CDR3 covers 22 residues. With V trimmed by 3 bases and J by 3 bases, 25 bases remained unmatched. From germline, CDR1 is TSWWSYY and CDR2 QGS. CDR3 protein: CALGDTPRASYLWGIPADKLIF. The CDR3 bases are TGTGCTCTTGGGGACACCCCCCGGGCTTCCTACCTTTGGGGGATACCGGCCGATAAACTCATCTTT.

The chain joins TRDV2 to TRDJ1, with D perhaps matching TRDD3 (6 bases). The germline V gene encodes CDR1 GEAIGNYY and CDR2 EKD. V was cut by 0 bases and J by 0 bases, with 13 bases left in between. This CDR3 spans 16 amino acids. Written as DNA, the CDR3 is TGTGCCTGTGACACCCTGGGGTCTCGAAACACCGATAAACTCATCTTT. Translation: CACDTLGSRNTDKLIF.

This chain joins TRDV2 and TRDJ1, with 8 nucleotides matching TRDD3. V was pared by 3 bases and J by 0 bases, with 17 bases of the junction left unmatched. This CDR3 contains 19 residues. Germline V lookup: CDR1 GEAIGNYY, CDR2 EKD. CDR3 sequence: CACDPLGGGSSTYTDKLIF. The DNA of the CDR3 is TGTGCCTGTGACCCCTTGGGTGGGGGATCCAGCACGTACACCGATAAACTCATCTTT.

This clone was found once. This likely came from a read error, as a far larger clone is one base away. The CDR3: CALGEPVVVLLGGYKVYTDKLIF. In nucleotides, the CDR3 is TGTGCTCTTGGGGAACCCGTGGTGGTGCTCCTAGGGGGATACAAGGTGTACACCGATAAACTCATCTTT. V usage is TRDV1 and J usage is TRDJ1; 9 bases are shared with TRDD3. The V segment lost 1 base and the J segment 0 bases; nucleotides outside the gene matches: 24. The CDR3 sequence is 23 residues long. CDR1 is TSWWSYY, CDR2 QGS, per germline.

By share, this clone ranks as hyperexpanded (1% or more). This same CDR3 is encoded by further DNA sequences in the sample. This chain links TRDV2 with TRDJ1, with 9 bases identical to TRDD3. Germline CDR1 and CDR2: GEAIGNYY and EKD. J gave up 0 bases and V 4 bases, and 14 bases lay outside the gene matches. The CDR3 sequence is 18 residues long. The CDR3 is CACETIKILGEYTDKLIF. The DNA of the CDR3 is TGTGCCTGTGAGACGATCAAAATACTGGGGGAGTACACCGATAAACTCATCTTT.

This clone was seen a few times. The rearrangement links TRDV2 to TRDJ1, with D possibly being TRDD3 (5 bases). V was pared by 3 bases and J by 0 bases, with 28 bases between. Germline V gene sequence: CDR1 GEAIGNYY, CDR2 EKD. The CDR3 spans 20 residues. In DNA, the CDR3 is TGTGCCTGTGACCCCGTAGCACTACCGGTGGGGACGTTGGACACCGATAAACTCATCTTT. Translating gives CACDPVALPVGTLDTDKLIF.

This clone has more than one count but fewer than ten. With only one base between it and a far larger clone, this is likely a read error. The CDR3 nucleotides read TGTGCCTATGACACCGTAGAACGTACTGGGGGAGCAGATAAACTCATCTTT. This encodes CAYDTVERTGGADKLIF. This chain links TRDV2 with TRDJ1, with 9 bases lining up with TRDD3. In germline, CDR1 is GEAIGNYY, CDR2 EKD. The CDR3 has 17 amino acids.

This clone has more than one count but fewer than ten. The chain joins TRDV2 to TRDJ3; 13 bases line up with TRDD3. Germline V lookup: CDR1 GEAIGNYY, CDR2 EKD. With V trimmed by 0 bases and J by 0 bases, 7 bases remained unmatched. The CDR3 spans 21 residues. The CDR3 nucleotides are TGTGCCTGTGACACCGTACTGGGGGATACGTCAAGCTCCTGGGACACCCGACAGATGTTTTTC. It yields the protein CACDTVLGDTSSSWDTRQMFF.

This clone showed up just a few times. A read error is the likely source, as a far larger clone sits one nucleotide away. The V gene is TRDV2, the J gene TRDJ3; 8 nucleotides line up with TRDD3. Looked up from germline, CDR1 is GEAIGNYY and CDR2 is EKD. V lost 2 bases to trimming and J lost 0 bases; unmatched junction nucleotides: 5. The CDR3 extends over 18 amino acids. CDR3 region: CACDRLGGHSWDTRQMFF. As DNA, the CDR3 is TGTGCCTGTGACAGACTGGGGGGCCACTCCTGGGACACCCGACAGATGTTTTTC.

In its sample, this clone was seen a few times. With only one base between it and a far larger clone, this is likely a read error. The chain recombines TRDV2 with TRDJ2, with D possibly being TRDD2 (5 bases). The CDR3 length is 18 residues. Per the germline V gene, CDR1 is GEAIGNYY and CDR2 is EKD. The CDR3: CAFDPLRGPNALTAQLFF. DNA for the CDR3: TGTGCCTTTGACCCCCTACGAGGCCCTAATGCTCTGACAGCACAACTCTTCTTT.